The clone carrying this T cell receptor beta chain is large by frequency. The data originate from a study of Tregs in tolerant kidney transplant recipients. Recipients received nonmyeloablative bone marrow transplants from related graft donors, with transient mixed chimerism. Unstimulated regulatory T cells (CD4+CD25+CD127-), CD4+CD25- non-regulatory cells, CD4 and CD8 cells were FACS-sorted from thawed PBMCs. Assay used: immunoSEQ multiplex PCR; TCRdb lists only in-frame clones, some missing. Reported are approximately 1,000 clones; the ten largest clones contain around 40%. The source material was CD4+ T cells from blood (PBMCs), sampled approximately 15 months after the transplant. The sequence was collected from a human patient who received a combined kidney and bone marrow transplant. These T cells may partly come from the graft donor.

CDR3 DNA (partial): TGTGCCAGTGGCCCGACAGGGCTGCGAGAGACC. Translating gives CASGPTGLRET. The CDR3 in full is CASGPTGLRETQYF. V usage is TRBV19 and J usage is TRBJ2-5; 7 bases agree with TRBD1. The read comes to an end 3 residues before the CDR3 does, leaving the germline J gene to fill in the end. CDR3 length: 14 amino acids. After removal of 8 bases from V and 4 bases from J, the junction contained 10 bases not matched to a gene. Germline V gene sequence: CDR1 LNHDA, CDR2 SQIVND (reference sequence).